This T cell receptor (beta chain) emerged from a study of blood T cell repertoires in COVID-19. Sequenced by immunoSEQ multiplex PCR; TCRdb stores in-frame clones only, minus some. The sample lists roughly 150,000 clones; over 70% were seen once. V trimming: 5 bases; J trimming: 6 bases; junction bases outside the gene matches: 6. Germline lookup yields CDR1 SGHTA and CDR2 FQGNSA. The CDR3 has 13 residues. This clone has a handful of counts. The TCR was taken from a man aged 55 to 70 with acute or convalescent COVID-19. The rearrangement joins TRBV7-2 to TRBJ2-7, with 8 bases matching TRBD2. The sequencing sample was made of peripheral blood. CDR3 loop: CASSLKRGIEQYF. CDR3 DNA sequence: TGTGCCAGCAGCCTAAAGCGGGGGATCGAGCAGTACTTC.